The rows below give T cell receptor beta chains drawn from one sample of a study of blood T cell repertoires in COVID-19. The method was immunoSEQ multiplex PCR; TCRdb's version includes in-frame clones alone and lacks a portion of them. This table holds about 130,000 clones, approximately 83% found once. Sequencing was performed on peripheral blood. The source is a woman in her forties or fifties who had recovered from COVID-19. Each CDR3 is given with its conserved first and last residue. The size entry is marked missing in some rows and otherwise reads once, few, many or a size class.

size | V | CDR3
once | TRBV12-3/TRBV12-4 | CASSTYTTGEQFF
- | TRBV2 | CASIRPRDAGNYGYTF
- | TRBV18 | CASSGTGGKTQPQHF
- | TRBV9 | CASTYGGTGSYNEQFF
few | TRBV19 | CASRARGQDSAGNTIYF
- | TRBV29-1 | CSVRSDTEAFF
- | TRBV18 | CASSLGQPNYNEQFF
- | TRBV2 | CASRADRVTNSPLHF
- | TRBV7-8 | CASSLNGQAYGYTF
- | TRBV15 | CATSRETAYEQYF
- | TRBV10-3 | CAILAGLNTEAFF
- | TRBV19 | CASSPSSGRALYNEQFF
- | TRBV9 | CASSVSRRQGGFYGYTF
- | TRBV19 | CASKTDSTSGNTIYF
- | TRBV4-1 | CASSQDLASSGSKETQYF
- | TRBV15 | CATGQRMDTQYF
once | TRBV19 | CASSIVGGSNQPQHF
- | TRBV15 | CATSRDWARANTEAFF
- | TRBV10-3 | CAISDLDRVYEQYF
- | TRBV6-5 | CASSNRGQGTEAFF
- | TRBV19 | CASSSMQGNYGYTF
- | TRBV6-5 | CASSNPTGVGYTF
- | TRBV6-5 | CASSPSGSTDTQYF
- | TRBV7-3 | CASSPGITGELFF
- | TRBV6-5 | CASSYGRGSKNIQYF
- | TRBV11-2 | CASSLGSRDYGYTF
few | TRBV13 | CASSAWTSGMTSSYEQYF
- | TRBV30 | CAWSATLLSTDTQYF
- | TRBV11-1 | CASSPGTYRGNEKLFF
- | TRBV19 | CASSKRTGAEETQYF
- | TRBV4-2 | CASSLRGTVDNEQFF